The entry below gives a single T cell receptor (beta chain) sequence along with its context. This entry is derived from a study of blood T cell repertoires in COVID-19. Germline V CDR1 and CDR2: SGHRS, YFSETQ. Trimming removed 6 bases from V and 1 base from J; junction bases left unmatched: 11. CDR3 length equals 17 residues. Sequenced by immunoSEQ multiplex PCR; TCRdb stores in-frame clones only, minus some. The sample lists a few hundred thousand clones; approximately 84% were seen once. This chain uses TRBV5-1 with TRBJ1-1; 11 bases agree with TRBD1. Sequencing input: PBMCs or T cells enriched from blood (not recorded which). The clonotype was recovered from a woman aged 50 to 65 who had been exposed to COVID-19. The CDR3 bases are TGCGCCAGCACCTCGGGAGGAGGGACAGGGGGGAACACTGAAGCTTTCTTT. Protein product: CASTSGGGTGGNTEAFF.